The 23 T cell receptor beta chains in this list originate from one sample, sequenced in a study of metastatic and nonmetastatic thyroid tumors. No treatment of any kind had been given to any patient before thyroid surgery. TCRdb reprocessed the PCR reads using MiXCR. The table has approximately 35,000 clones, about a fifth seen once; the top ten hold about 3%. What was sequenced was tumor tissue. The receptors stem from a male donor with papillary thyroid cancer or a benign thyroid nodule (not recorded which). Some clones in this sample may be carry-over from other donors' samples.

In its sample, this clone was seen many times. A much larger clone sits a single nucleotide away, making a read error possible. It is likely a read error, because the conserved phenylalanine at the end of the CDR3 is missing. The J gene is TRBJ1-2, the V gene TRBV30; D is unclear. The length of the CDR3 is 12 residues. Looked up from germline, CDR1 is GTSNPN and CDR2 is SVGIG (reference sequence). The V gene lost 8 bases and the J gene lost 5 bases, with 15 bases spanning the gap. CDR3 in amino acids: CATFVRGYGYTS. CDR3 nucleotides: TGTGCCACCTTCGTCCGCGGTTATGGCTACACCTCC.

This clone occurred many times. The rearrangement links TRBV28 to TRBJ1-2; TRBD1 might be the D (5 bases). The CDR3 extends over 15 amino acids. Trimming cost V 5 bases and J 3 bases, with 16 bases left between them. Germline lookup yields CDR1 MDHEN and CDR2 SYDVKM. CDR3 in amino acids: CASSTRHRGDYGYTF. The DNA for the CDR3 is TGTGCCAGCAGTACCCGACATAGGGGCGACTATGGCTACACCTTC.

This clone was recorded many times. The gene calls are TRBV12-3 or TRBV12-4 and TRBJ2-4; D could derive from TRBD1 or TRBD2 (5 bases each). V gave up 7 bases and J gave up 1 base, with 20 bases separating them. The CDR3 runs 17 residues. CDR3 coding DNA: TGTGCCAGCACCGACCCGGGGCCCGCACACGCCAAAAACATTCAGTACTTC. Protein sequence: CASTDPGPAHAKNIQYF.

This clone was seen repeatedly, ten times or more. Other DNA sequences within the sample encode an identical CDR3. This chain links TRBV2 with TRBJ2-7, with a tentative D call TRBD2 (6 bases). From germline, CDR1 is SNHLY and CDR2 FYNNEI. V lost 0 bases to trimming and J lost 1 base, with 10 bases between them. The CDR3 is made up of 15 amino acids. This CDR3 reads CASSEALGGSYEQYF. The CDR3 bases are TGTGCCAGCAGTGAAGCTCTGGGGGGATCCTACGAGCAGTACTTC.

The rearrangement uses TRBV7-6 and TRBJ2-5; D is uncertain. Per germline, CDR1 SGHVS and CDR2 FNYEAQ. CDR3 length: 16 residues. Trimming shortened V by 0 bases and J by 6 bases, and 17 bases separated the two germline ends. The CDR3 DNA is TGTGCCAGCAGCTTAGCCGTAATAAGTGGAGAGAAGACCCAGTACTTC. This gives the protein CASSLAVISGEKTQYF.

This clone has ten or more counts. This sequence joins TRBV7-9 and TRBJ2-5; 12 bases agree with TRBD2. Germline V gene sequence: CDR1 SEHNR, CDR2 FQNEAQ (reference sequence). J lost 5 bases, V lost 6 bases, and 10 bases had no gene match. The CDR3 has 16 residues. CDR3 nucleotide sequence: TGTGCCAGCAGACCTTCTAGCGGGAGGGCCCGGGAGACCCAGTACTTC. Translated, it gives CASRPSSGRARETQYF.

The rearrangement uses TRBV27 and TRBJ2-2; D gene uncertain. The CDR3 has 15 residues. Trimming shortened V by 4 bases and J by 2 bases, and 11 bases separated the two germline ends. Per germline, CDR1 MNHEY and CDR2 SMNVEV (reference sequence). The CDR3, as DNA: TGTGCCAGCAGTTCATGGGCAGGAAACACCGGGGAGCTGTTTTTT. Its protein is CASSSWAGNTGELFF.

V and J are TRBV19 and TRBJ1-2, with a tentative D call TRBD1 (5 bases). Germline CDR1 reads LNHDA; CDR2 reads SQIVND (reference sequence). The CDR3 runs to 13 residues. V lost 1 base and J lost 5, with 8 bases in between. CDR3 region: CASSIGRDYGYTF. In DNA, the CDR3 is TGTGCCAGTAGTATAGGCAGGGATTATGGCTACACCTTC.

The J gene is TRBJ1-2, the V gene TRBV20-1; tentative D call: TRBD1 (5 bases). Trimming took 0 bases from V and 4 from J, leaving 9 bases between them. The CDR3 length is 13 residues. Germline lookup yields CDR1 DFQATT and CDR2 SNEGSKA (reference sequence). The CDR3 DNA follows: TGCAGTGCTAGAGATTCAGGGCGCTATGGCTACACCTTC. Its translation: CSARDSGRYGYTF.

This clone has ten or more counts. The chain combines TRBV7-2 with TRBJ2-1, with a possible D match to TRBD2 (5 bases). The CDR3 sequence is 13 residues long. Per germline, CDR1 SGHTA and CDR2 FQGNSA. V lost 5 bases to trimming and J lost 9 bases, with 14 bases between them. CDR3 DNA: TGTGCCAGCAGCCTACGGACCGAGGGTGAGCAGTTCTTC. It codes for CASSLRTEGEQFF.

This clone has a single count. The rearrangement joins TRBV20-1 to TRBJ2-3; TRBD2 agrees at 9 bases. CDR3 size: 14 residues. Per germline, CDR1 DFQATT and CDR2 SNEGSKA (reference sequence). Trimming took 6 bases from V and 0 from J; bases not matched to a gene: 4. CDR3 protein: CSAGLASSTDTQYF. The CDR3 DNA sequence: TGCAGTGCCGGACTAGCGTCTAGCACAGATACGCAGTATTTT.

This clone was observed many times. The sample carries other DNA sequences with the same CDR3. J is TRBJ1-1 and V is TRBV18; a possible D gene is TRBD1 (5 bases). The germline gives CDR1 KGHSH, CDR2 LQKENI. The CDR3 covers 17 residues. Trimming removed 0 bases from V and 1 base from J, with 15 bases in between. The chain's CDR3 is CASSPPGRISGNTEAFF. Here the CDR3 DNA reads TGTGCCAGCTCACCACCGGGACGGATTAGTGGGAACACTGAAGCTTTCTTT.

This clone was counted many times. CDR3 amino acids: CASSIAGNYGYTF. CDR3 DNA sequence: TGTGCCAGTAGTATAGCAGGGAACTATGGCTACACCTTC. The genes are TRBV19 and TRBJ1-2; possibly TRBD1 for D (5 bases). Germline values: CDR1 LNHDA, CDR2 SQIVND (reference sequence). There are 13 residues in the CDR3. V was shortened by 1 base and J by 2 bases, with 5 bases between the two germline ends.

The CDR3 loop is CAWSSGLDYGYTF. In nucleotides, the CDR3 is TGTGCCTGGAGTAGCGGGCTCGACTATGGCTACACCTTC. The chain has TRBV30 and TRBJ1-2; D call uncertain. The CDR3 is 13 amino acids. Trimming removed 2 bases from V and 3 bases from J, with 10 bases in between. The germline V gene has CDR1 GTSNPN and CDR2 SVGIG (reference sequence).

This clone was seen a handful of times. The CDR3 protein is CASSYERETVQYF. CDR3 in DNA: TGTGCCAGCAGTTACGAGAGGGAAACAGTGCAGTACTTC. The J gene is TRBJ2-7, the V gene TRBV6-2 or TRBV6-3; possible D gene TRBD2, 5 bases. The CDR3 is 13 residues long. V lost 2 bases, J lost 9 bases, and 14 bases lay in between. Germline V CDR1 and CDR2: MNHEY, SVGEGT.

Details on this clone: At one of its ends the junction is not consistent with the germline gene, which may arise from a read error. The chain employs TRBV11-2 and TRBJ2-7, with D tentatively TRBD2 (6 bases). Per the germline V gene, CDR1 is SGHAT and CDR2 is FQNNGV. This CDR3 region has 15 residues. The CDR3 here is CSSSPDLGTGGAQYF. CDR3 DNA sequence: TGTTCCAGCAGCCCAGACCTTGGGACTGGCGGGGCGCAGTACTTC.

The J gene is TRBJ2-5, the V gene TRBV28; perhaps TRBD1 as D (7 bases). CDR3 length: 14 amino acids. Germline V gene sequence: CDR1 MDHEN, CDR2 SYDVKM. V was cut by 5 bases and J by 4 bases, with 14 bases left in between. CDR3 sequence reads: CASSDREERETQYF. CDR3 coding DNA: TGTGCCAGCAGTGACAGGGAGGAACGAGAGACCCAGTACTTC.

The CDR3 region is CAWSVRRRVTREAFF. DNA for the CDR3: TGTGCCTGGAGTGTAAGGCGCAGGGTAACGCGTGAAGCTTTCTTT. This chain links TRBV30 with TRBJ1-1; perhaps TRBD1 as D (5 bases). From germline, CDR1 is GTSNPN and CDR2 SVGIG (reference sequence). Between the trimmed V and J ends, which lost 0 bases and 7 bases, there was a span of 18 bases. The CDR3 has 15 residues.

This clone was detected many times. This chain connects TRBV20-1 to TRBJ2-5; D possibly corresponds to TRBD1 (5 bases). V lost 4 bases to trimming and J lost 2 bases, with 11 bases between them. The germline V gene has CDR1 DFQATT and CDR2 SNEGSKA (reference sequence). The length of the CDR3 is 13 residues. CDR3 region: CSAIQGRQETQYF. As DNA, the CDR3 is TGCAGTGCTATTCAGGGAAGACAAGAGACCCAGTACTTC.

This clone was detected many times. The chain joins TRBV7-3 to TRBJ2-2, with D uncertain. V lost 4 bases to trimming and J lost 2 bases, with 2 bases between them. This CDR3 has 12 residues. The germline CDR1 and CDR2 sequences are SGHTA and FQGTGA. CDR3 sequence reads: CASSSNTGELFF. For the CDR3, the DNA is TGTGCCAGCAGCTCCAACACCGGGGAGCTGTTTTTT.

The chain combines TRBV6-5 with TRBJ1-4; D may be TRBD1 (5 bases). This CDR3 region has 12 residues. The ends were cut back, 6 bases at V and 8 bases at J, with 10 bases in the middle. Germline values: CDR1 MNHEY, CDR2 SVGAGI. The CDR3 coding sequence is TGTGCCAGCAGGCAGGGAGGCGAAAAACTGTTTTTT. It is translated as CASRQGGEKLFF.

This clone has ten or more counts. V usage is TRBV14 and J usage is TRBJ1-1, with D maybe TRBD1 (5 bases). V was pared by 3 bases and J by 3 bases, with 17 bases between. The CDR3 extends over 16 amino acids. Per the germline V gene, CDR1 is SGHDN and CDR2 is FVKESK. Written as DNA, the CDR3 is TGTGCCAGCAGCCATACTGCCGGACAACGGCACACTGAAGCTTTCTTT. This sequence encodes CASSHTAGQRHTEAFF. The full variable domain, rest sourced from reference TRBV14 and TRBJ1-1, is EAGVTQFPSHSVIEKGQTVTLRCDPISGHDNLYWYRRVMGKEIKFLLHFVKESKQDESGMPNNRFLAERTGGTYSTLKVQPAELEDSGVYFCASSHTAGQRHTEAFFGQGTRLTVV.

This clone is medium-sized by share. CDR3 DNA sequence: TGTGCCACCCTCTCCTCTCCAGCGGCCCCCGTCCTAGAGCAGTACTTC. Translated, it gives CATLSSPAAPVLEQYF. The rearrangement links TRBV6-2 or TRBV6-3 to TRBJ2-7, with a weak D call TRBD2 (5 bases). CDR1 is MNHEY and CDR2 is SVGEGT in the germline V gene. The V end lost 10 bases, the J end lost 7 bases, and 29 bases lay between the germline ends. This CDR3 comprises 16 residues.